This T cell receptor (beta chain) was identified during a study of blood T cell repertoires in COVID-19 (dated by TCRdb to the early 2020s). For the wider study: Collaborator samples came from the United States, Italy and Spain and covered acute and convalescent phases of COVID-19. Subjects who had been exposed to COVID-19, were actively infected with it, or had recovered from it provided the deeply sampled blood TCRbeta repertoires that made up the dataset. A freely available public database, intended as a resource for researchers studying the immune response to SARS-CoV-2, is where the repertoires were released. The samples were drawn from two sources: the first 160 participants of the ongoing ImmuneRACE study, and 950 to 1,500 subjects contributed by 6 global collaborators. The prospective study material was composed of cDNA or gDNA derived from T cells, B-cell-depleted T cells, or PBMCs. A de-identified subject ID, COVID-19 status, age in years and sex were almost always included in the sample metadata. HLA class I and class II types, where available, came from metadata supplied by the sample provider rather than from assay-based typing. General study outcomes and caveats: Clinical and demographic metadata were provided uncurated, with the amount varying by source and participant.

The immunoSEQ Assay, a bias-controlled multiplex PCR, was used to amplify TCRbeta CDR3 regions from genomic DNA. In the original analysis: Nucleated cell counts per sample were estimated from amplification of reference gene primers within the assay. Sequence reads were collapsed and filtered to measure the absolute abundance of every unique TCRbeta CDR3 rearrangement. For each sample, productive Simpson clonality was calculated as the square root of Simpson's diversity index over productive rearrangements. The table comes from immuneACCESS by way of TCRdb, which keeps in-frame sequences with V and J called. Part of the clones is missing from these tables; in studies checked, under half for an unresolved V gene and the rest for unknown reasons. The D gene and trimming were derived from the DNA, and the V and J assignments and clone size from that table. This sample holds roughly 260,000 clones; about 89% were observed only once. The ten largest clones take up more than 1% of the sample.

As for this clone: Its antigen has not been determined. No quality values exist for individual bases; no much larger clone is one base distant.

Enrolling through a virtual design, the prospective study's participants ranged in age from roughly 18 to 89 years and lived across roughly 24 United States geographic areas. In the prospective study, cohorts were assigned on the basis of participant-reported clinical history obtained from a screening survey and a study questionnaire. Each participant in the prospective study had whole blood, serum and a nasopharyngeal or oropharyngeal swab collected by mobile phlebotomists. Additional blood draws and questionnaires over an approximately two-month period could optionally be provided by prospective study participants. Prospective study blood samples were shipped either frozen or at room temperature before DNA extraction. The CDR3 sequence holds 14 residues, the cysteine and phenylalanine included. This entry keeps only the CDR3 DNA: 42 bases, framed from base 1. V and J are trimmed by 0 bases and 8 bases, and the gene matches miss 6 bases of the junction. CDR1 GTSNPN and CDR2 SVGIG are derived from the germline V gene (reference sequence).

The receptor chain draws on TRBV30 and TRBJ1-4; the central 7 bases match TRBD1. The receptor was derived from a human donor in a cohort exposed to, infected with or recovered from COVID-19 (not recorded which). The donor label of this sample is uncertain. The sample taken for sequencing was PBMCs or T cells enriched from blood (not recorded which). This receptor has the CDR3 CAWSVQGTFEKLFF. The DNA sequence is given as TGTGCCTGGAGTGTACAGGGGACCTTCGAAAAACTGTTTTTT.